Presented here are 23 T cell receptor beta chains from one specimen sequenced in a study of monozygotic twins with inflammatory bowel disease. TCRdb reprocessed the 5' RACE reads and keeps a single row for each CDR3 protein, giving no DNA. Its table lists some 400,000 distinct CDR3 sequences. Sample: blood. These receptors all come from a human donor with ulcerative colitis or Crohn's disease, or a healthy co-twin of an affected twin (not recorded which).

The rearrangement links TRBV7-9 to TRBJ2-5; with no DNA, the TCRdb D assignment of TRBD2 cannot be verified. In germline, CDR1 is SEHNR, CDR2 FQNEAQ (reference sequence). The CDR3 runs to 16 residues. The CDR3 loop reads CASRRGTSGREETQYF.

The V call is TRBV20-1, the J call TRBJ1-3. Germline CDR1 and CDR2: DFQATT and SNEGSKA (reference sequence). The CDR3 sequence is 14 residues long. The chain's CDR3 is CSARDRASADTIYF.

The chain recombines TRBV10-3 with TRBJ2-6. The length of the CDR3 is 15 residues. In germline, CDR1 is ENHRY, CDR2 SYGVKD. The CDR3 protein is CAISESVTGANVLTF.

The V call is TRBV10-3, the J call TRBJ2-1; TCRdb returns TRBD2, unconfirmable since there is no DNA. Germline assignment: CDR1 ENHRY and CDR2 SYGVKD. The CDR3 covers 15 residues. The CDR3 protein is CAINPKAGGFNEQFF.

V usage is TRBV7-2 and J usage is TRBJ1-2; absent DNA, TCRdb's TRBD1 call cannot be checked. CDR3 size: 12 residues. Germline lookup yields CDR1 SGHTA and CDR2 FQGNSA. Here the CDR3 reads CASSADREGYTF.

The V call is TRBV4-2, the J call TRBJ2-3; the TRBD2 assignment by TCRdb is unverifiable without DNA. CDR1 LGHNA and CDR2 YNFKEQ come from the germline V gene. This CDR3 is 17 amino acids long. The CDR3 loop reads CASSPPNPAGGTDTQYF.

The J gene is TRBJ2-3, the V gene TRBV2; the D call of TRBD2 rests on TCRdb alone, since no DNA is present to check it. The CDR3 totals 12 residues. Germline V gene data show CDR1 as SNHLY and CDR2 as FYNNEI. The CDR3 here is CASSAERDTQYF.

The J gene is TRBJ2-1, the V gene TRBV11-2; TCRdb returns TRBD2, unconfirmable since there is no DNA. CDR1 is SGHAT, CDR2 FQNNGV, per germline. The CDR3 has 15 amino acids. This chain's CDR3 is CSSSPLAGKRDEQFF.

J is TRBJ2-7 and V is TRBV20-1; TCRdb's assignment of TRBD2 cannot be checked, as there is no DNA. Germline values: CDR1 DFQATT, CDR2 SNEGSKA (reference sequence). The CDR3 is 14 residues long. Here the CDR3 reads CSASPPSGGYEQYF.

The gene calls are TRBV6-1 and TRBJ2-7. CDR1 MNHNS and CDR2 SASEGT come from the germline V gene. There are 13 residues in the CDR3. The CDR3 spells CASSVFSSYEQYF.

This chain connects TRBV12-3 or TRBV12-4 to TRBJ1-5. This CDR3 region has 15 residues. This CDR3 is CASSLVTGLSQPQHF.

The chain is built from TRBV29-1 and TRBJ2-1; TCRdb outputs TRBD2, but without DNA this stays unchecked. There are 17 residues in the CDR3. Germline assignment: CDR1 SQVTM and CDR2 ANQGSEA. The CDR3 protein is CSVERGGSFQSYNEQFF.

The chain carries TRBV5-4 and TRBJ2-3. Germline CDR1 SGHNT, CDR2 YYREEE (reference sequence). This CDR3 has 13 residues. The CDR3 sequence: CASSSSLAGTQYF.

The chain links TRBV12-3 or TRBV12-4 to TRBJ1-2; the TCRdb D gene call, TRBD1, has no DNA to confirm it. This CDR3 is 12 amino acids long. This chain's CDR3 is CASSRTVAGYTF.

CDR3 sequence: CASSWAANTEAFF. The chain has TRBV7-9 and TRBJ1-1. Germline V gives CDR1 SEHNR, CDR2 FQNEAQ (reference sequence). This CDR3 is built from 13 residues.

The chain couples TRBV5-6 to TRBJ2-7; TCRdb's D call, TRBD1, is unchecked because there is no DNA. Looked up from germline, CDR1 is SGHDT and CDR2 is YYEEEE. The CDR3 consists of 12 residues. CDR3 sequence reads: CASSWGTYEQYF.

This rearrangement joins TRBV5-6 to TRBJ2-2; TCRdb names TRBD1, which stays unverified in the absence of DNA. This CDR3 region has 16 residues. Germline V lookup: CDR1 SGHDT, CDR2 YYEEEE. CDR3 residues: CASSVLGGLNTGELFF.

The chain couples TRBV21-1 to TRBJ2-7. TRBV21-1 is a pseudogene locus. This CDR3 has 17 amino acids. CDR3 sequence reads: CASSKDVTWRRPYEQYF.

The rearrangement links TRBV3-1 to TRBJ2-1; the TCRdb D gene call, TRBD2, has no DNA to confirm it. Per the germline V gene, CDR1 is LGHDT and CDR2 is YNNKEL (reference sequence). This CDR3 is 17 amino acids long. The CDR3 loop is CAGSQELALAGYNEQFF.

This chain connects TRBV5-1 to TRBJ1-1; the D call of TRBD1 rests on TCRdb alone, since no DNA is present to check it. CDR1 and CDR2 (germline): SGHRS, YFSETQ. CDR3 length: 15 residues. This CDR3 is CASTITGTTNTEAFF.

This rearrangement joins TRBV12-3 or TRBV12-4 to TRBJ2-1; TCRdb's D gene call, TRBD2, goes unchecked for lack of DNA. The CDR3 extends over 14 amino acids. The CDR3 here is CASSLGLALNEQFF.

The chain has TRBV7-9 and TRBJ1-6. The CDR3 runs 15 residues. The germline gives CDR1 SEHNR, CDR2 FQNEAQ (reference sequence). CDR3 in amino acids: CASSLGGGDNSPLHF. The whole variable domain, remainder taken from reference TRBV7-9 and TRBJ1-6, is DTGVSQNPRHKITKRGQNVTFRCDPISEHNRLYWYRQTLGQGPEFLTYFQNEAQLEKSRLLSDRFSAERPKGSFSTLEIQRTEQGDSAMYLCASSLGGGDNSPLHFGNGTRLTVT.

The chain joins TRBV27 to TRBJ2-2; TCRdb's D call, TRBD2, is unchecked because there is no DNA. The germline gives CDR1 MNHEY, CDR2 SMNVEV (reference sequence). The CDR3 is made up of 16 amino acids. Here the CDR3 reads CASGGLAGLNTGELFF.